Following are 10 T cell receptor beta chains from one sample sequenced in a study of control samples from healthy donors and cancer patients. The data were produced by immunoSEQ multiplex PCR, yet TCRdb's version contains in-frame clones alone and is incomplete. The sample consists of some 130,000 clones, roughly 90% of them appearing once. Sequencing was done on a sample of blood. These receptors came from a man aged 18 to 29 in good health.

The V call is TRBV19, the J call TRBJ2-2; D possibly uses TRBD1 or TRBD2 (5 bases each). With 9 bases removed from V and 5 bases from J, the gap between germline ends came to 19 bases. CDR3 size: 15 residues. Germline CDR1 reads LNHDA; CDR2 reads SQIVND (reference sequence). As DNA, the CDR3 is TGTGCCAGGACCCCCCTTGGGGGTCGGACCGGGGAGCTGTTTTTT. Translating gives CARTPLGGRTGELFF.

This clone showed up just once. The chain employs TRBV12-5 and TRBJ1-2, with 8 bases lining up with TRBD1. J lost 4 bases, V lost 5 bases, and 9 bases had no gene match. CDR1 and CDR2 (germline): LGHNT, FRNRAP. The CDR3 spans 15 residues. The CDR3 here is CASGPGQGQGYGYTF. CDR3 bases: TGTGCTAGTGGTCCCGGACAGGGTCAAGGCTATGGCTACACCTTC.

The chain has TRBV19 and TRBJ2-7; TRBD2 matches 7 bases. From germline, CDR1 is LNHDA and CDR2 SQIVND (reference sequence). V dropped 5 bases and J dropped 3; count of bases not matched to a gene: 7. The CDR3 loop spans 14 amino acids. CDR3: CASSDRAGHYEQYF. DNA of the CDR3: TGTGCCAGTAGTGATCGAGCGGGGCACTACGAGCAGTACTTC.

This CDR3 is CASTSGTGLQPQHF. DNA of the CDR3: TGTGCCAGCACCTCCGGGACAGGACTACAGCCCCAGCATTTT. The chain combines TRBV6-5 with TRBJ1-5, with 8 bases that match TRBD1. V was clipped by 7 bases and J by 7 bases; unmatched bases: 9. The CDR3 has 14 residues. CDR1 MNHEY and CDR2 SVGAGI come from the germline V gene.

CDR3 residues: CASGSDSGNTIYF. The CDR3 DNA follows: TGTGCCAGCGGTTCCGACTCTGGAAACACCATATATTTT. The V and J genes are TRBV6-5 and TRBJ1-3; D remains ambiguous. CDR3 size: 13 residues. The V gene's germline CDR1 is MNHEY and CDR2 SVGAGI. Trimming took off 8 bases at V and 0 bases at J, with 8 bases between the two ends.

V and J are TRBV6-1 and TRBJ1-2; D perhaps matches TRBD1 (6 bases). The CDR3 is 13 amino acids. The V gene lost 1 base and the J gene lost 8 bases, with 11 bases spanning the gap. Germline CDR1 MNHNS, CDR2 SASEGT. CDR3 loop: CASSEEGGKGYTF. For the CDR3, the DNA is TGTGCCAGCAGTGAAGAAGGGGGTAAGGGCTACACCTTC.

The chain recombines TRBV5-1 with TRBJ2-1; the match to TRBD2 covers 7 bases. CDR1 and CDR2 from the germline V gene are SGHRS and YFSETQ. CDR3 length: 16 amino acids. V shed 1 base, J shed 2 bases, and the junction held 6 bases outside the gene matches. The CDR3: CASSLPLAGAYNEQFF. CDR3 nucleotide sequence: TGCGCCAGCAGCTTGCCCCTCGCGGGAGCCTACAATGAGCAGTTCTTC.

V is TRBV4-1 and J is TRBJ2-7; tentatively, D is TRBD2 (5 bases). Per the germline V gene, CDR1 is MGHRA and CDR2 is YSYEKL. This CDR3 comprises 15 residues. V was clipped by 4 bases and J by 3 bases, with 16 bases between them. DNA for the CDR3: TGCGCCAGCAGCCTCTCATGGCGGGCCGACTACGAGCAGTACTTC. Its translation: CASSLSWRADYEQYF.

The chain recombines TRBV5-1 with TRBJ2-3; 8 positions agree with TRBD2. This CDR3 has 15 amino acids. Germline CDR1 is SGHRS and CDR2 is YFSETQ. Trimming removed 4 bases from V and 0 bases from J; junction bases left unmatched: 4. This CDR3 is CASSPTSGSTDTQYF. CDR3 bases: TGCGCCAGCAGCCCCACTAGCGGTAGCACAGATACGCAGTATTTT. Together with reference TRBV5-1 and TRBJ2-3, the CDR3 gives the full variable domain: KAGVTQTPRYLIKTRGQQVTLSCSPISGHRSVSWYQQTPGQGLQFLFEYFSETQRNKGNFPGRFSGRQFSNSRSEMNVSTLELGDSALYLCASSPTSGSTDTQYFGPGTRLTVL.

The J gene is TRBJ2-3, the V gene TRBV3-1 (or the pseudogene TRBV3-2); the match to TRBD1 covers 8 bases. The J segment lost 6 bases and the V segment lost 4 bases, leaving 15 bases of the junction unmatched. This CDR3 has 17 amino acids. The germline V gene encodes CDR1 LGHDT and CDR2 YNNKEL (reference sequence). CDR3 amino acids: CASSRSFIQGAHDTQYF. As DNA, the CDR3 is TGTGCCAGCAGCCGCTCCTTTATCCAGGGGGCGCACGATACGCAGTATTTT.